This TCR beta chain was sequenced during a study of T cell responses to AZD1222 COVID-19 vaccine. V lost 5 bases and J 6 bases, leaving 7 bases between the germline ends. This CDR3 is 12 amino acids long. Germline CDR1 is MNHEY and CDR2 is SMNVEV (reference sequence). Second doses that came at about 4 or about 12 weeks were put together. Points from the study as a whole: Reports say nearly half of spike-specific TCRs go after unmutated variant regions.

Points on this clone: The antigen remains unidentified.

TCRdb's copy holds only in-frame clones and misses some; the assay was immunoSEQ multiplex PCR. The data show 150,000 or so clones, 90% to 95% seen once. Sequenced material: peripheral blood, taken 28 days after the second AZD1222 dose. The sequence was collected from an adult who received the AZD1222 COVID-19 vaccine. V is TRBV27 and J is TRBJ2-2; D unresolved. The CDR3 loop reads CASSRLPGELFF. For the CDR3, the DNA is TGTGCCAGCAGTCGACTCCCCGGGGAGCTGTTTTTT.